The 28 T cell receptor beta chains given below trace back to one sample, sequenced in a study of T-cell reconstitution after alpha-beta-depleted transplantation in children (dated by TCRdb to 2016 to 2017). Libraries were made using PCR. Data came from an Illumina HiSeq 2500. TCR libraries were prepared with molecular barcoding, using unique molecular identifiers to normalize TCRbeta repertoire quantification. The public reads were quality trimmed at Q25 with fastp and then assembled into clones with MiXCR by TCRdb, keeping productive beta chains. Entries are consolidated by CDR3 protein sequence, retaining the most common genes and DNA. Across this sample there are a few hundred thousand distinct CDR3 sequences, with about 20% seen only once. The ten top clones hold 3.8% of the sample. The material sequenced was PBMCs from the stem cell graft donor, taken from the stem cell graft. These receptors all stem from a human donor who donated a stem cell graft to a child with acute myeloid leukemia.

This clonotype was seen ten or more times. The chain uses TRBV7-8 and TRBJ1-5; possible D gene TRBD1, 5 bases. V was cut by 4 bases and J by 2 bases, with 9 bases left in between. The CDR3 sequence is 14 residues long. Germline loops: CDR1 SGHVS, CDR2 FQNEAQ. This CDR3 reads CASSSRDGNQPQHF. DNA of the CDR3: TGTGCCAGCAGCTCCCGGGACGGCAATCAGCCCCAGCATTTT.

This clonotype was observed many times. CDR3: CASSQTGGLQPQHF. The CDR3 DNA follows: TGTGCCAGCAGTCAGACAGGGGGGCTTCAGCCCCAGCATTTT. The V and J genes are TRBV6-5 and TRBJ1-5; TRBD1 aligns across 9 bases. Germline V gives CDR1 MNHEY, CDR2 SVGAGI. The V segment lost 5 bases and the J segment 6 bases; nucleotides outside the gene matches: 5. The CDR3 contains 14 residues.

This clonotype was counted a few times. The genes are TRBV16 and TRBJ2-7; TRBD2 matches at 12 bases. The CDR3 is 17 amino acids. Germline lookup yields CDR1 KGHSY and CDR2 FQNENV. Germline trimming cut 2 bases from V and 7 bases from J; bases unmatched to any gene: 12. The CDR3 DNA is TGTGCCAGCAGCCAAGGAGGACTAGCGGGACTCAGAGGGGAGCAGTACTTC. Encoded protein: CASSQGGLAGLRGEQYF. Using reference TRBV16 and TRBJ2-7 for the parts outside the CDR3, the full variable domain is GEEVAQTPKHLVRGEGQKAKLYCAPIKGHSYVFWYQQVLKNEFKFLISFQNENVFDETGMPKERFSAKCLPNSPCSLEIQATKLEDSAVYFCASSQGGLAGLRGEQYFGPGTRLTVT.

The chain recombines TRBV7-2 with TRBJ2-7; 7 bases agree with TRBD1. This CDR3 is 15 amino acids long. The germline gives CDR1 SGHTA, CDR2 FQGNSA. The trim removed 1 base at V and 4 bases at J, leaving 7 bases unmatched. The chain's CDR3 is CASSLGQGVFYEQYF. As DNA, the CDR3 is TGTGCCAGCAGCTTAGGACAGGGAGTTTTTTACGAGCAGTACTTC.

This clonotype was seen more than once but under ten times. The CDR3 DNA sequence: TGTGCCAGCAGCTTGAGTCGGACCGCAACCGGGGAGCTGTTTTTT. The encoded protein is CASSLSRTATGELFF. The chain employs TRBV5-5 and TRBJ2-2; D not certain. Germline loops: CDR1 SGHKS, CDR2 YYEKEE (reference sequence). V was pared by 1 base and J by 5 bases, with 12 bases between. This CDR3 spans 15 amino acids.

This chain joins TRBV18 and TRBJ1-2; 11 nucleotides match TRBD1. Per germline, CDR1 KGHSH and CDR2 LQKENI. The trim removed 2 bases at V and 7 bases at J, leaving 9 bases unmatched. The CDR3 is 16 amino acids. The DNA for the CDR3 is TGTGCCAGCTCACCAAACATGGGACAGGGGGAGTTTGGCTACACCTTC. As protein: CASSPNMGQGEFGYTF.

This clonotype was counted a single time. This sequence joins TRBV28 and TRBJ2-4; 7 nucleotides align to TRBD1. The CDR3 is made up of 16 amino acids. Looked up from germline, CDR1 is MDHEN and CDR2 is SYDVKM. V shed 1 base, J shed 1 base, and the junction held 4 bases outside the gene matches. The CDR3 sequence: CASSLSTGSAKNIQYF. In DNA, the CDR3 is TGTGCCAGCAGTTTATCGACAGGGTCGGCCAAAAACATTCAGTACTTC.

This clonotype has just a few counts. V is TRBV2 and J is TRBJ2-1; 12 nucleotides agree with TRBD2. This CDR3 spans 16 amino acids. Looked up from germline, CDR1 is SNHLY and CDR2 is FYNNEI. V shed 5 bases, J shed 7 bases, and the junction held 9 bases outside the gene matches. CDR3 DNA: TGTGCCAGCAGTCAAGACCAGACTAGCGGGGGAAATGAGCAGTTCTTC. It is translated as CASSQDQTSGGNEQFF.

This clonotype was counted a few times. The CDR3 coding sequence is TGCAGCGTTGAAGGGACTAGCGCGAGCTCCTACAATGAGCAGTTCTTC. Amino acid sequence: CSVEGTSASSYNEQFF. This chain connects TRBV29-1 to TRBJ2-1; 9 bases align to TRBD2. V lost 1 base to trimming and J lost 0 bases; unmatched junction nucleotides: 4. CDR3 length: 16 residues. Germline values: CDR1 SQVTM, CDR2 ANQGSEA.

This clonotype was seen ten or more times. The V call is TRBV27, the J call TRBJ2-1, with 9 positions matching TRBD2. This CDR3 has 15 amino acids. V shed 2 bases, J shed 9 bases, and the junction held 8 bases outside the gene matches. Germline CDR1 MNHEY, CDR2 SMNVEV (reference sequence). Written as DNA, the CDR3 is TGTGCCAGCAGTTTAGGGAGCGGGAGGATAGGTGAGCAGTTCTTC. This gives the protein CASSLGSGRIGEQFF.

This clonotype was observed a handful of times. This chain uses TRBV7-8 with TRBJ2-7; 7 bases map to TRBD2. Germline loops: CDR1 SGHVS, CDR2 FQNEAQ. Trimming took 1 base from V and 5 from J; bases not matched to a gene: 8. The CDR3 consists of 15 residues. The CDR3 sequence: CASSLVVAGVDEQYF. In DNA, the CDR3 is TGTGCCAGCAGCTTAGTGGTAGCGGGTGTTGACGAGCAGTACTTC. The full variable domain, rest sourced from reference TRBV7-8 and TRBJ2-7, is GAGVSQSPRYKVAKRGQDVALRCDPISGHVSLFWYQQALGQGPEFLTYFQNEAQLDKSGLPSDRFFAERPEGSVSTLKIQRTQQEDSAVYLCASSLVVAGVDEQYFGPGTRLTVT.

This clonotype was counted between two and nine times. The chain employs TRBV27 and TRBJ1-5; TRBD1 might be the D (5 bases). Per the germline V gene, CDR1 is MNHEY and CDR2 is SMNVEV (reference sequence). The CDR3 runs to 16 residues. V was cut by 2 bases and J by 1 base, with 12 bases left in between. CDR3 amino acids: CASSLIGASSNQPQHF. As DNA, the CDR3 is TGTGCCAGCAGTTTAATTGGGGCGTCGAGCAATCAGCCCCAGCATTTT.

The CDR3 coding sequence is TGTGCCAGTCCGGAGGAAGGGAGAGGCGAGCAGTACTTC. Its translation: CASPEEGRGEQYF. This chain uses TRBV6-6 with TRBJ2-7; D might be TRBD2 (5 bases). V was clipped by 9 bases and J by 6 bases, with 18 bases between them. This CDR3 has 13 residues. The V gene's germline CDR1 is MNHNY and CDR2 SVGAGI (reference sequence).

This clonotype was found a few times. The gene calls are TRBV20-1 and TRBJ2-1; TRBD2 aligns across 9 bases. With 0 bases clipped from V and 4 bases from J, the junction kept 7 bases outside the gene matches. Germline V gene sequence: CDR1 DFQATT, CDR2 SNEGSKA (reference sequence). This CDR3 contains 16 residues. This CDR3 reads CSARDLRTSVYNEQFF. The CDR3 DNA follows: TGCAGTGCTAGAGATCTCCGGACTAGCGTTTACAATGAGCAGTTCTTC.

The CDR3 protein is CASSRQSHEQYF. DNA of the CDR3: TGTGCCAGCAGCCGACAGAGCCACGAGCAGTACTTC. The gene calls are TRBV12-3 or TRBV12-4 and TRBJ2-7; a possible D gene is TRBD1 (5 bases). Trimming cost V 6 bases and J 5 bases, with 11 bases left between them. This CDR3 has 12 amino acids.

The rearrangement joins TRBV4-2 to TRBJ2-7; 7 bases match TRBD1. V was pared by 4 bases and J by 10 bases, with 10 bases of the junction left unmatched. Germline V gene data show CDR1 as LGHNA and CDR2 as YNFKEQ. The CDR3 has 13 amino acids. The CDR3 spells CASSPRDSPTQYF. DNA for the CDR3: TGTGCCAGCAGCCCGAGGGACAGCCCCACCCAGTACTTC.

The chain carries TRBV4-3 and TRBJ2-7; 7 positions agree with TRBD2. V was clipped by 0 bases and J by 3 bases; unmatched bases: 8. There are 16 residues in the CDR3. The germline gives CDR1 LGHNA, CDR2 YSLEER. CDR3 loop: CASSQDLASGLYEQYF. CDR3 DNA sequence: TGCGCCAGCAGCCAAGATCTAGCTAGCGGCCTCTACGAGCAGTACTTC.

This clonotype occurred a few times. J is TRBJ2-1 and V is TRBV5-1; D is possibly TRBD2 (5 bases). Germline V gene data show CDR1 as SGHRS and CDR2 as YFSETQ. This CDR3 spans 14 amino acids. V was trimmed by 4 bases and J by 7 bases, leaving 15 bases between them. The CDR3 loop is CASSHGNFTNEQFF. Here the CDR3 DNA reads TGCGCCAGCAGCCACGGGAACTTCACGAATGAGCAGTTCTTC. The full variable domain, in which reference TRBV5-1 and TRBJ2-1 provide the parts outside the CDR3, is KAGVTQTPRYLIKTRGQQVTLSCSPISGHRSVSWYQQTPGQGLQFLFEYFSETQRNKGNFPGRFSGRQFSNSRSEMNVSTLELGDSALYLCASSHGNFTNEQFFGPGTRLTVL.

CDR3 region: CASSPGTAGYEQYF. The CDR3 coding sequence is TGTGCCAGCAGTCCCGGGACAGCGGGCTACGAGCAGTACTTC. The chain uses TRBV12-3 or TRBV12-4 and TRBJ2-7, with a weak D call TRBD1 (7 bases). V lost 5 bases, J lost 3 bases, and 14 bases lay in between. There are 14 residues in the CDR3.

The chain joins TRBV7-9 to TRBJ2-7; D remains unclear. This CDR3 is built from 14 residues. CDR1 and CDR2 from the germline V gene are SEHNR and FQNEAQ (reference sequence). V was shortened by 4 bases and J by 2 bases, with 12 bases between the two germline ends. The CDR3 loop is CASSSEPVTYEQYF. CDR3 nucleotide sequence: TGTGCCAGCAGCTCGGAACCGGTCACCTACGAGCAGTACTTC. Supplemented by reference TRBV7-9 and TRBJ2-7, the full variable domain reads DTGVSQNPRHKITKRGQNVTFRCDPISEHNRLYWYRQTLGQGPEFLTYFQNEAQLEKSRLLSDRFSAERPKGSFSTLEIQRTEQGDSAMYLCASSSEPVTYEQYFGPGTRLTVT.

This clonotype was observed a few times. V gene TRBV12-3 or TRBV12-4 combines with J gene TRBJ1-2; no definite D call. This CDR3 has 14 residues. Deletions cut 6 bases from V and 3 bases from J, with 14 bases between. DNA for the CDR3: TGTGCCAGCAGCCCAGGACGGGATTACTATGGCTACACCTTC. Its protein product is CASSPGRDYYGYTF.

V usage is TRBV7-2 and J usage is TRBJ1-5; no reliable D call. Germline V CDR1 and CDR2: SGHTA, FQGNSA. The CDR3 loop spans 14 amino acids. With 5 bases removed from V and 0 bases from J, the gap between germline ends came to 8 bases. This chain's CDR3 is CASSPMGSNQPQHF. CDR3 bases: TGTGCCAGCAGCCCAATGGGTAGCAATCAGCCCCAGCATTTT.

This clonotype was counted a few times. This chain uses TRBV10-3 with TRBJ1-1; D gene uncertain. CDR1 ENHRY and CDR2 SYGVKD come from the germline V gene. V was cut by 2 bases and J by 1 base, with 11 bases left in between. The CDR3 runs to 15 residues. CDR3 nucleotides: TGTGCCATCAGTGAGCCTCCTCCTAGGAACACTGAAGCTTTCTTT. Its translation is CAISEPPPRNTEAFF.

This clonotype appeared a few times. The chain links TRBV29-1 to TRBJ2-7; D unresolved. The CDR3 is made up of 11 amino acids. V was clipped by 4 bases and J by 2 bases, with 6 bases between them. Germline V gene lookup returns CDR1 SQVTM and CDR2 ANQGSEA. Here the CDR3 reads CSVGKAYEQYF. Written as DNA, the CDR3 is TGCAGCGTTGGCAAAGCCTACGAGCAGTACTTC.

This clonotype was observed a few times. The chain is built from TRBV4-1 and TRBJ2-5; 7 bases line up with TRBD1. This CDR3 region has 16 residues. Germline values: CDR1 MGHRA, CDR2 YSYEKL. The junction had 14 bases not matched to a gene; V was cut back by 5 bases and J by 5 bases. CDR3 amino acids: CASSSLHRGDFETQYF. Written as DNA, the CDR3 is TGCGCCAGCAGCTCGCTCCACAGGGGAGATTTTGAGACCCAGTACTTC.

This clonotype appeared a few times. This rearrangement joins TRBV10-3 to TRBJ1-1; D is unresolved. V lost 1 base, J lost 7 bases, and 7 bases lay in between. The CDR3 totals 12 residues. Germline V gene data show CDR1 as ENHRY and CDR2 as SYGVKD. CDR3 nucleotide sequence: TGTGCCATCAGTGAGTTCGGCCATGAAGCTTTCTTT. It codes for CAISEFGHEAFF.

The chain links TRBV28 to TRBJ2-7; 7 positions agree with TRBD1. The CDR3 runs to 18 residues. Per germline, CDR1 MDHEN and CDR2 SYDVKM. The trim removed 6 bases at V and 2 bases at J, leaving 19 bases unmatched. The CDR3 DNA is TGTGCCAGCAGCGTAACTTACATGGGACAGTTCATCGCCTACGAGCAGTACTTC. Its translation is CASSVTYMGQFIAYEQYF.

The sample holds a few counts of this clonotype. V gene TRBV20-1 combines with J gene TRBJ2-1, with 8 bases identical to TRBD2. The CDR3 loop spans 16 amino acids. Germline CDR1 and CDR2: DFQATT and SNEGSKA (reference sequence). The trim removed 1 base at V and 4 bases at J, leaving 9 bases unmatched. CDR3 sequence reads: CSARGPTGGSYNEQFF. The CDR3, as DNA: TGCAGTGCTAGAGGCCCTACGGGAGGGAGTTACAATGAGCAGTTCTTC.